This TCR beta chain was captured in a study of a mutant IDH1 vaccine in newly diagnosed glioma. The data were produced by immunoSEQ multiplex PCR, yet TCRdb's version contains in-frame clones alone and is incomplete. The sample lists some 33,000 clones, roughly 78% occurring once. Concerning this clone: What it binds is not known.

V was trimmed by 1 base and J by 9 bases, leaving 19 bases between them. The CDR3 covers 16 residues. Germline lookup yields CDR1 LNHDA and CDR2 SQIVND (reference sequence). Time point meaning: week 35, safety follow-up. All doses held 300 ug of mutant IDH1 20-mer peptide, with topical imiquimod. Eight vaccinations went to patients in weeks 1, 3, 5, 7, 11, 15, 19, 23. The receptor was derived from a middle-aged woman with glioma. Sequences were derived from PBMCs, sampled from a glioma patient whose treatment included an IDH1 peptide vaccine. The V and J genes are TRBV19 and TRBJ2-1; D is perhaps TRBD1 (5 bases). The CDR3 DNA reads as TGTGCCAGTAGTATAGTTGGCAGGGTAAGGGAAGGTGAGCAGTTCTTC. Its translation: CASSIVGRVREGEQFF.